The 11 T cell receptor beta chains given below trace back to one sample, sequenced in a study of T cell clones after liver transplantation. The assay was immunoSEQ multiplex PCR, and TCRdb's table has in-frame clones only and misses some. Of 72,000 or so clones in the sample, over 80% were seen once. The source was CD4+ T cells from blood, collected at the 22-month timepoint. These receptors were taken from a human patient who received a liver transplant. Some T cells may have come from the graft donor.

The rearrangement joins TRBV10-3 to TRBJ1-1; unclear D gene. This CDR3 has 13 amino acids. CDR1 is ENHRY, CDR2 SYGVKD, per germline. The V end lost 10 bases, the J end lost 0 bases, and 12 bases lay between the germline ends. The CDR3 here is CATTPVLNTEAFF. Written as DNA, the CDR3 is TGTGCCACCACGCCAGTTCTGAACACTGAAGCTTTCTTT.

The chain links TRBV11-1 to TRBJ2-5, with a weak D call TRBD1 (5 bases). From germline, CDR1 is SGHAT and CDR2 FQDESV (reference sequence). V was pared by 6 bases and J by 2 bases, with 13 bases between. This CDR3 spans 14 amino acids. CDR3 sequence reads: CASRSSRGQETQYF. Here the CDR3 DNA reads TGTGCCAGCAGATCCAGTAGGGGACAAGAGACCCAGTACTTC. Based on the CDR3 plus reference TRBV11-1 and TRBJ2-5, the full variable domain is EAEVAQSPRYKITEKSQAVAFWCDPISGHATLYWYRQILGQGPELLVQFQDESVVDDSQLPKDRFSAERLKGVDSTLKIQPAELGDSAMYLCASRSSRGQETQYFGPGTRLLVL.

This clone was observed a handful of times. This chain uses TRBV7-9 with TRBJ1-5; maybe TRBD1 (6 bases). Trimming cost V 5 bases and J 4 bases, with 12 bases left between them. Germline CDR1 and CDR2: SEHNR and FQNEAQ (reference sequence). This CDR3 region has 14 residues. The CDR3 region has the DNA TGTGCCAGCAGCCGGGACAACCAGAATCAGCCCCAGCATTTT. It yields the protein CASSRDNQNQPQHF.

The chain joins TRBV4-3 to TRBJ2-7, with 10 bases that match TRBD2. The junction had 6 bases not matched to a gene; V was cut back by 0 bases and J by 1 base. CDR1 is LGHNA and CDR2 is YSLEER in the germline V gene. The CDR3 spans 17 residues. The CDR3 is CASSQDQVAGGSYEQYF. For the CDR3, the DNA is TGCGCCAGCAGCCAAGATCAGGTAGCGGGGGGTTCCTACGAGCAGTACTTC.

The genes are TRBV19 and TRBJ1-5, with 7 bases that match TRBD1. Unmatched junction bases numbered 7, after V lost 4 bases and J lost 7 bases. Germline V gives CDR1 LNHDA, CDR2 SQIVND (reference sequence). This CDR3 is 14 amino acids long. As DNA, the CDR3 is TGTGCCAGTAGTACCGACAGGGTGGGCCAGCCCCAGCATTTT. The encoded protein is CASSTDRVGQPQHF. Variable domain in full (rest from reference TRBV19 and TRBJ1-5): DGGITQSPKYLFRKEGQNVTLSCEQNLNHDAMYWYRQDPGQGLRLIYYSQIVNDFQKGDIAEGYSVSREKKESFPLTVTSAQKNPTAFYLCASSTDRVGQPQHFGDGTRLSIL.

This chain joins TRBV5-1 and TRBJ2-2; D possibly uses TRBD1 or TRBD2 (5 bases each). Trimming removed 5 bases from V and 6 bases from J, with 11 bases in between. CDR3 length equals 13 residues. Germline V CDR1 and CDR2: SGHRS, YFSETQ. This CDR3 is CASSWDGPGELFF. CDR3 nucleotides: TGCGCCAGCAGTTGGGACGGACCCGGGGAGCTGTTTTTT.

The rearrangement uses TRBV28 and TRBJ2-7; maybe TRBD1 (6 bases). The germline gives CDR1 MDHEN, CDR2 SYDVKM. V was pared by 7 bases and J by 3 bases, with 16 bases between. The CDR3 covers 14 residues. The CDR3 DNA reads as TGTGCCAGCATTCACTCGACAGGCCTCTACGAGCAGTACTTC. Translated: CASIHSTGLYEQYF.

The CDR3 spells CASSKSGGYSPLHF. For the CDR3, the DNA is TGTGCCAGCAGCAAATCAGGGGGTTATTCACCCCTCCACTTT. The chain has TRBV6-6 and TRBJ1-6; TRBD1 matches 7 bases. Losses at the gene ends were 6 bases for V and 8 bases for J; bases not matched to a gene: 7. This CDR3 comprises 14 residues. In germline, CDR1 is MNHNY, CDR2 SVGAGI (reference sequence).

This clone has only a few counts. The chain carries TRBV9 and TRBJ1-6; D is perhaps TRBD1 (6 bases). The V gene lost 4 bases and the J gene lost 6 bases, with 14 bases spanning the gap. The CDR3 is made up of 15 amino acids. Germline V gene sequence: CDR1 SGDLS, CDR2 YYNGEE. CDR3 bases: TGTGCCAGCAGCCTACAGGGTCTCCCTAATTCACCCCTCCACTTT. It codes for CASSLQGLPNSPLHF.

The rearrangement joins TRBV11-1 to TRBJ2-5; unclear D gene. The germline V gene encodes CDR1 SGHAT and CDR2 FQDESV (reference sequence). Trimming removed 6 bases at V and 3 bases at J, with 20 bases between. The CDR3 consists of 16 residues. Here the CDR3 reads CASSKMVSEVEETQYF. The CDR3 coding sequence is TGTGCCAGCAGTAAGATGGTTTCTGAGGTCGAAGAGACCCAGTACTTC.

This clone was detected many times. The V call is TRBV18, the J call TRBJ2-5; 8 bases match TRBD1. The CDR3 totals 16 residues. In germline, CDR1 is KGHSH, CDR2 LQKENI. With V trimmed by 0 bases and J by 7 bases, 10 bases remained unmatched. The CDR3 protein is CASSPPSGGARGTQYF. CDR3 bases: TGTGCCAGCTCACCACCCTCAGGGGGCGCGAGGGGGACCCAGTACTTC.